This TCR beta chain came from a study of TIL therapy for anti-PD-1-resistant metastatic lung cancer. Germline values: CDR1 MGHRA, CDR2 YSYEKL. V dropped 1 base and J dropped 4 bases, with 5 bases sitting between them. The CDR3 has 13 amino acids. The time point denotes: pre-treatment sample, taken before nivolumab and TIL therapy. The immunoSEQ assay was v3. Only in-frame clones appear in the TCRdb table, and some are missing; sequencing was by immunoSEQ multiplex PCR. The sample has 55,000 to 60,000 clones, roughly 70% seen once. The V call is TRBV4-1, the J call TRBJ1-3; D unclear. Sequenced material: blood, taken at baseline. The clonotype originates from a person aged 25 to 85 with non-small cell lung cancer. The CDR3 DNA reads TGCGCCAGCAGCCAAGGATGGGGAAACACCATATATTTT. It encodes CASSQGWGNTIYF.